The next 14 T cell receptor beta chains were all read from a single sample in a study of blood T cells in healthy people across ages. Sample-barcoded 5' priming and a J-beta primer mix drove a second PCR of about 6 to 12 cycles. TCRdb re-analysed the 5' RACE reads in MiXCR, keeping a single row per CDR3 protein. The table has fewer than 2,000,000 distinct CDR3 sequences, 35% to 50% seen once. Sequencing was done on a sample of blood. Receptors originate from a human donor in good health.

This chain joins TRBV11-2 and TRBJ2-1; possible D gene TRBD2, 5 bases. Germline assignment: CDR1 SGHAT and CDR2 FQNNGV. The CDR3 consists of 16 residues. V gave up 5 bases and J gave up 0 bases, with 14 bases separating them. In DNA, the CDR3 is TGTGCCAGCAGCCCCCTAGCAGGAAGCTCCTACAATGAGCAGTTCTTC. Its protein product is CASSPLAGSSYNEQFF.

The rearrangement links TRBV20-1 to TRBJ1-5, with D unclear. V lost 2 bases to trimming and J lost 5 bases, with 13 bases between them. CDR3 size: 14 residues. Germline CDR1 and CDR2: DFQATT and SNEGSKA (reference sequence). The CDR3 DNA is TGCAGTGCTAGACGAGGCCGGGGAGATCAGCCCCAGCATTTT. This codes for CSARRGRGDQPQHF.

The chain carries TRBV4-1 and TRBJ2-1; D gene unclear. Germline V CDR1 and CDR2: MGHRA, YSYEKL. The CDR3 extends over 15 amino acids. The V and J ends lost 2 bases and 2 bases respectively, with 10 bases between them. The DNA of the CDR3 is TGCGCCAGCAGCCAACGGTGGCTCGCCTACAATGAGCAGTTCTTC. The encoded protein is CASSQRWLAYNEQFF.

This clonotype was counted only a few times. The chain joins TRBV27 to TRBJ2-1; D gene ambiguous. In germline, CDR1 is MNHEY, CDR2 SMNVEV (reference sequence). The germline V and J ends were trimmed by 3 bases and 10 bases, with 13 bases remaining between them. The CDR3 consists of 13 residues. In DNA form, the CDR3 reads TGTGCCAGCAGTTTCCACAGCTCCTACGAGCAGTTCTTC. This translates into CASSFHSSYEQFF.

This clonotype has just a few counts. The chain carries TRBV15 and TRBJ2-7; D ambiguous. The DNA end favors TRBJ2-5, so the J call may be wrong. There are 14 residues in the CDR3. Germline V gene lookup returns CDR1 LNHNV and CDR2 YYDKDF (reference sequence). CDR3 sequence (DNA): TGTGCCACCGGGATAAAGGGAATTCAAGAGACCCAGTACTTC. Translation: CATGIKGIQETQYF.

This CDR3 reads CASSYLGGRSVLTF. The CDR3 DNA reads TGTGCCAGCTCCTATCTGGGGGGGCGAAGCGTCCTGACTTTC. The chain joins TRBV12-3 or TRBV12-4 to TRBJ2-6; tentative D call: TRBD2 (7 bases). CDR3 size: 14 residues. The V end lost 8 bases, the J end lost 12 bases, and 20 bases lay between the germline ends.

The chain combines TRBV6-5 with TRBJ1-4; D not resolved. From germline, CDR1 is MNHEY and CDR2 SVGAGI. Trimming shortened V by 0 bases and J by 0 bases, and 8 bases separated the two germline ends. The CDR3 is 16 residues long. CDR3 coding DNA: TGTGCCAGCAGTTACTCGTGGACGGCAACTAATGAAAAACTGTTTTTT. Amino acids: CASSYSWTATNEKLFF.

In its sample, this clonotype was seen a few times. V usage is TRBV4-3 and J usage is TRBJ1-2; weak D call: TRBD1 (5 bases). V was pared by 1 base and J by 5 bases, with 14 bases between. This CDR3 is built from 15 residues. Germline V CDR1 and CDR2: LGHNA, YSLEER. CDR3 DNA: TGCGCCAGCAGCCAAGTGTATGGGGGTCCATATGGCTACACCTTC. Translated: CASSQVYGGPYGYTF.

This CDR3 reads CASSQLGLPNNEQFF. The DNA for the CDR3 is TGTGCCAGCAGCCAGTTGGGACTCCCAAACAATGAGCAGTTCTTC. V and J are TRBV4-2 and TRBJ2-1; D may be TRBD2 (6 bases). The CDR3 is made up of 15 amino acids. Trimming removed 3 bases from V and 5 bases from J, with 14 bases in between. Per the germline V gene, CDR1 is LGHNA and CDR2 is YNFKEQ.

This clonotype was observed a few times. The J gene is TRBJ2-1, the V gene TRBV6-5; TRBD1 might be the D (6 bases). Germline V gives CDR1 MNHEY, CDR2 SVGAGI. With 6 bases removed from V and 2 bases from J, the gap between germline ends came to 14 bases. This CDR3 region has 15 residues. CDR3 protein: CASSRTVRAYNEQFF. The CDR3 coding sequence is TGTGCCAGCAGCCGGACAGTTCGGGCCTACAATGAGCAGTTCTTC.

The chain is built from TRBV11-2 and TRBJ1-2; TRBD1 aligns across 7 bases. The CDR3 sequence is 16 residues long. The trim removed 0 bases at V and 3 bases at J, leaving 7 bases unmatched. Germline-derived CDR1 and CDR2 are SGHAT and FQNNGV. The chain's CDR3 is CASSLDPGQGDYGYTF. The CDR3 DNA is TGTGCCAGCAGCTTAGATCCCGGGCAGGGGGACTATGGCTACACCTTC.

The chain joins TRBV19 to TRBJ1-1, with TRBD1 matching over 7 bases. The ends lost 4 bases at V and 3 bases at J; junction bases unmatched: 11. CDR3 size: 16 residues. Germline loops: CDR1 LNHDA, CDR2 SQIVND (reference sequence). This CDR3 reads CASSTLHRGGDTEAFF. CDR3 sequence (DNA): TGTGCCAGTAGTACACTACACAGGGGAGGGGACACTGAAGCTTTCTTT.

This chain links TRBV12-3 or TRBV12-4 with TRBJ2-3, with D possibly being TRBD1 (5 bases). Trimming stripped 6 bases from V and 11 bases from J, with 18 bases between. CDR3 size: 13 residues. CDR3: CASSSELRAEQYF. For the CDR3, the DNA is TGTGCCAGCAGCTCGGAGCTCAGGGCTGAGCAGTATTTT.

Many counts were recorded for this clonotype. The chain combines TRBV4-1 with TRBJ1-2; 8 nucleotides agree with TRBD1. V shed 0 bases and J 7 bases; nucleotides not matched to a gene: 7. The CDR3 totals 15 residues. The V gene's germline CDR1 is MGHRA and CDR2 YSYEKL. In nucleotides, the CDR3 is TGCGCCAGCAGCCAAGAGTTTGGACAGGGATTTGGCTACACCTTC. Its protein is CASSQEFGQGFGYTF.